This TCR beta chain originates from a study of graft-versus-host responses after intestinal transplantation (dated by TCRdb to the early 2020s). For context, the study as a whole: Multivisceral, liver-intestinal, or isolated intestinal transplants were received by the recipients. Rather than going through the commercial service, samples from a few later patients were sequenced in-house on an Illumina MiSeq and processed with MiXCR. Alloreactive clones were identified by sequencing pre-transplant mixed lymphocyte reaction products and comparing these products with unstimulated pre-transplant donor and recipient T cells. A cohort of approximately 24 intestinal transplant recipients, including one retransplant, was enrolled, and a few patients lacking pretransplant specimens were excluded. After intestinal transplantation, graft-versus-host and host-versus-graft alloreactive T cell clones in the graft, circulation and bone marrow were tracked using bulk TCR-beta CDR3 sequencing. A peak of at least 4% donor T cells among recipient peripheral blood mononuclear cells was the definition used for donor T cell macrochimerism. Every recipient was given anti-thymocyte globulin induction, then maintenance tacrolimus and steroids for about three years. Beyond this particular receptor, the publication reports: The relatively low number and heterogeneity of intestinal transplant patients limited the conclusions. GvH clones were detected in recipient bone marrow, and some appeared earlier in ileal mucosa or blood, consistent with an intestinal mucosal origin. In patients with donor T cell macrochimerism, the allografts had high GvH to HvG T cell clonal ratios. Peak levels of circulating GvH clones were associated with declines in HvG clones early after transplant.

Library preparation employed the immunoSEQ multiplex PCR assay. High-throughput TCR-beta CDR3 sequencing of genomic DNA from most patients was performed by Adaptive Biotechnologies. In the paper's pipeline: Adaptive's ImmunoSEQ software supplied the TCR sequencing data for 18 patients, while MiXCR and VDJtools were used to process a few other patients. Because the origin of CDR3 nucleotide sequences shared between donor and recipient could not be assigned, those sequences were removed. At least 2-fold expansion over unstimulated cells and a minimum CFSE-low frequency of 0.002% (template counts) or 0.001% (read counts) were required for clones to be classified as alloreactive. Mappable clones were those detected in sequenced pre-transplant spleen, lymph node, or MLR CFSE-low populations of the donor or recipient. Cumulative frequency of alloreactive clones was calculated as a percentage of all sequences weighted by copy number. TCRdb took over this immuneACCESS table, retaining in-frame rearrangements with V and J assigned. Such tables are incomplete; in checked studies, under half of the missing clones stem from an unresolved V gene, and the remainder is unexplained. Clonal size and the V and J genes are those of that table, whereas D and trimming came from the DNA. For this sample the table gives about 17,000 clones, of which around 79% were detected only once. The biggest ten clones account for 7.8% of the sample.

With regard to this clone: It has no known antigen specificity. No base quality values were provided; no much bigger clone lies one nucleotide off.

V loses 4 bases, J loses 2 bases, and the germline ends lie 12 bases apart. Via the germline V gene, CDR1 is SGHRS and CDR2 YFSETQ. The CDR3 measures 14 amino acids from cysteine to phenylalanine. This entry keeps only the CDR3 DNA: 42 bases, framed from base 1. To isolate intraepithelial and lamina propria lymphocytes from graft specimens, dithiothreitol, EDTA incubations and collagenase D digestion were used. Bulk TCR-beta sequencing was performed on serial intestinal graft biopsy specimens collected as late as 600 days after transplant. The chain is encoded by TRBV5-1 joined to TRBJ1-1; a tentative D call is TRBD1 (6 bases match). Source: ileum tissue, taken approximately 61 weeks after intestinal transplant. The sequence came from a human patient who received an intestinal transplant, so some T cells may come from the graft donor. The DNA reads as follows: TGCGCCAGCAGCCCCAGGACAGCCAACACTGAAGCTTTCTTT. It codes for CASSPRTANTEAFF.